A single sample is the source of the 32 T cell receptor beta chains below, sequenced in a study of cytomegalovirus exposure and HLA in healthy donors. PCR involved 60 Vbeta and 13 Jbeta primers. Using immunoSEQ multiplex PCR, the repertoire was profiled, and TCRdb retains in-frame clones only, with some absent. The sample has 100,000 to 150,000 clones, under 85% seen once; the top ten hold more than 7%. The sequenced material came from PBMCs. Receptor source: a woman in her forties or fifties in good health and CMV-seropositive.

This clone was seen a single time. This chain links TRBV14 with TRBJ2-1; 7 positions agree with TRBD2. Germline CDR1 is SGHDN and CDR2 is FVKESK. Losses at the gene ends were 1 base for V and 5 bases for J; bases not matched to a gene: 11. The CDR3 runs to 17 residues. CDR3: CASSQGVASGPHNEQFF. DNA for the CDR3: TGTGCCAGCAGCCAAGGGGTCGCTAGCGGTCCCCACAATGAGCAGTTCTTC.

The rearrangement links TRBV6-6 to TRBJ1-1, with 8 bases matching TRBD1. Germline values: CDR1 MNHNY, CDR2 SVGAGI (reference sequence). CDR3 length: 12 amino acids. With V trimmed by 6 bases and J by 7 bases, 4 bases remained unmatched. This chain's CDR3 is CASSHRGFEAFF. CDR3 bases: TGTGCCAGCAGCCACAGGGGGTTTGAAGCTTTCTTT.

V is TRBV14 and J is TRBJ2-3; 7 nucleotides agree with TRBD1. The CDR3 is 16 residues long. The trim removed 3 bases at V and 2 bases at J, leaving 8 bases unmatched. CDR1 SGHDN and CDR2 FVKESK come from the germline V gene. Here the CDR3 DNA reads TGTGCCAGCAGCCACGGGACAGCGCGACTCACAGATACGCAGTATTTT. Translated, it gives CASSHGTARLTDTQYF.

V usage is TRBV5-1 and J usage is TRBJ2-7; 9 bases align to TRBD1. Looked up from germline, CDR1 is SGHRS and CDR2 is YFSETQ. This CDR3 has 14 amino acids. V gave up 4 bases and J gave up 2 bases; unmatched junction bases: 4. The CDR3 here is CASSVDRGTYEQYF. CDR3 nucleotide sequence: TGCGCCAGCAGCGTCGACAGGGGGACCTACGAGCAGTACTTC.

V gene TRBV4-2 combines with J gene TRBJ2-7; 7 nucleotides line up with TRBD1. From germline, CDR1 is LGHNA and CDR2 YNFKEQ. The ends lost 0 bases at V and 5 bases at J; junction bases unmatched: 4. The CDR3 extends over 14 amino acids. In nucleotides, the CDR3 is TGTGCCAGCAGCCAAGACTGGGACAGTGACGAGCAGTACTTC. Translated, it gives CASSQDWDSDEQYF.

The CDR3 bases are TGTGCCAGCAGCCCGGGACTAGTTCCAGATACGCAGTATTTT. This translates into CASSPGLVPDTQYF. The chain is built from TRBV4-2 and TRBJ2-3; 8 bases align to TRBD2. With V trimmed by 4 bases and J by 4 bases, 4 bases remained unmatched. The germline V gene encodes CDR1 LGHNA and CDR2 YNFKEQ. The CDR3 length is 14 residues.

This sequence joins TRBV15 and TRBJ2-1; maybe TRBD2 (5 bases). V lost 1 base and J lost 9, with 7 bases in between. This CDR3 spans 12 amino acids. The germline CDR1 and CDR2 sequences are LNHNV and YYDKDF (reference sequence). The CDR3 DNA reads TGTGCCACCAGCAGAGTCCGGGGTGAGCAGTTCTTC. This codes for CATSRVRGEQFF.

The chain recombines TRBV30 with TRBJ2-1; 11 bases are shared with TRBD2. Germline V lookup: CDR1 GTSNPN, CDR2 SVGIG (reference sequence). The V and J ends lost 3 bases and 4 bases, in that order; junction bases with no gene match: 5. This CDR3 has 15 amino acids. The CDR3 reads CAWSKLAGVYNEQFF. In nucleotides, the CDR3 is TGTGCCTGGAGCAAACTAGCGGGGGTTTACAATGAGCAGTTCTTC.

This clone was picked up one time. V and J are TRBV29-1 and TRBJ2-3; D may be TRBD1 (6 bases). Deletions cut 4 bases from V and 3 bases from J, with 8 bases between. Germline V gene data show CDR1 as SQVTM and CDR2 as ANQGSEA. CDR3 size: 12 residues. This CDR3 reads CSVVQGTDTQYF. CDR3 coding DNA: TGCAGCGTTGTACAGGGAACAGATACGCAGTATTTT.

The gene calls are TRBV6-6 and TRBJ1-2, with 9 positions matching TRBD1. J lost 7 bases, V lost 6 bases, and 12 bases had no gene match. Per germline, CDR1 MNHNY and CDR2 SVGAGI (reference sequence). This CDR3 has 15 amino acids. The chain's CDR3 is CASSWTRTGAGGYTF. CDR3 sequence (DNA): TGTGCCAGCAGCTGGACGCGGACAGGGGCAGGTGGCTACACCTTC.

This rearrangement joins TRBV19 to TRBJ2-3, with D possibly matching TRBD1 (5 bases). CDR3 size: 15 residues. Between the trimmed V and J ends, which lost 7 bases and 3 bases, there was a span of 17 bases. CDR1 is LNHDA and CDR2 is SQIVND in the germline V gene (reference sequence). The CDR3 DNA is TGTGCCAGTACCGAGCAGGGCGTGAGGACAGATACGCAGTATTTT. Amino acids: CASTEQGVRTDTQYF. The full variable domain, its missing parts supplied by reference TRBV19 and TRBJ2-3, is DGGITQSPKYLFRKEGQNVTLSCEQNLNHDAMYWYRQDPGQGLRLIYYSQIVNDFQKGDIAEGYSVSREKKESFPLTVTSAQKNPTAFYLCASTEQGVRTDTQYFGPGTRLTVL.

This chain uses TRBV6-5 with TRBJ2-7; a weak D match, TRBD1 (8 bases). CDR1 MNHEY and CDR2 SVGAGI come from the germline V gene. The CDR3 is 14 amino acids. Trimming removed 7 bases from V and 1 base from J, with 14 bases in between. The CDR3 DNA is TGTGCCAGCACAAAACAGGGGGGGTCCTACGAGCAGTACTTC. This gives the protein CASTKQGGSYEQYF.

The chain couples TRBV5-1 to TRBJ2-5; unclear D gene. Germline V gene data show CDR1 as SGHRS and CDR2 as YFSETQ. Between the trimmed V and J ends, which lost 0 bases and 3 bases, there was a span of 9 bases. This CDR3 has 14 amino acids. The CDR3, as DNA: TGCGCCAGCAGCTTGGGGTGGCAGGAAGAGACCCAGTACTTC. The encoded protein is CASSLGWQEETQYF.

The CDR3, as DNA: TGTGCCAGCAGCTGGCCTGGCACAGATACGCAGTATTTT. Residues: CASSWPGTDTQYF. The chain has TRBV7-2 and TRBJ2-3; D unresolved. The V end lost 4 bases, the J end lost 1 base, and 6 bases lay between the germline ends. This CDR3 spans 13 amino acids. Germline V gene lookup returns CDR1 SGHTA and CDR2 FQGNSA. Full variable domain (outside the CDR3, taken from reference TRBV7-2 and TRBJ2-3): GAGVSQSPSNKVTEKGKDVELRCDPISGHTALYWYRQSLGQGLEFLIYFQGNSAPDKSGLPSDRFSAERTGGSVSTLTIQRTQQEDSAVYLCASSWPGTDTQYFGPGTRLTVL.

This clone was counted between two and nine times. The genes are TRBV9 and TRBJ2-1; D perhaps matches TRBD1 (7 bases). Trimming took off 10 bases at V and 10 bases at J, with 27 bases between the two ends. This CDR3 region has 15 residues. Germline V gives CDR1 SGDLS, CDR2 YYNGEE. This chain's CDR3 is CASSPVLQGGGEQFF. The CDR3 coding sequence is TGTGCCTCCTCCCCGGTACTGCAGGGGGGAGGAGAGCAGTTCTTC.

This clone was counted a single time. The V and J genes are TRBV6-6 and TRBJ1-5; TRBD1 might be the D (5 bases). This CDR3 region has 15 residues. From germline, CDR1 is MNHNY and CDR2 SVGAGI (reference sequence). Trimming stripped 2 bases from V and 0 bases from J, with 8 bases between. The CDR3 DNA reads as TGTGCCAGCAGTTACGTGACAGTTAGCAATCAGCCCCAGCATTTT. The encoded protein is CASSYVTVSNQPQHF.

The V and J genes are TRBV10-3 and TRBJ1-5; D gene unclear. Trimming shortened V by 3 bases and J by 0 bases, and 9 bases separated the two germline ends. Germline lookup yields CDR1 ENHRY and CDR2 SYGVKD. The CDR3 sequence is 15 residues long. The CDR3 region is CAISEAGYSNQPQHF. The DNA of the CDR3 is TGTGCCATCAGTGAAGCGGGATATAGCAATCAGCCCCAGCATTTT.

CDR3 in DNA: TGTGCCAGCAGCCAAGACCTTAGGAGAGAGACCCAGTACTTC. This encodes CASSQDLRRETQYF. The rearrangement uses TRBV4-2 and TRBJ2-5; D gene uncertain. The germline V and J ends were trimmed by 0 bases and 4 bases, with 9 bases remaining between them. Germline values: CDR1 LGHNA, CDR2 YNFKEQ. This CDR3 spans 14 amino acids.

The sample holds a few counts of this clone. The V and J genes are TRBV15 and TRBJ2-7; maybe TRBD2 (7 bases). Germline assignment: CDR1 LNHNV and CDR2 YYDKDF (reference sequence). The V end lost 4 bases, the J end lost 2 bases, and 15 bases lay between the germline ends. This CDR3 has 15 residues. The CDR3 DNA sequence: TGTGCCACCAGCATCATGCGGGGGCGACCCTACGAGCAGTACTTC. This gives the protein CATSIMRGRPYEQYF. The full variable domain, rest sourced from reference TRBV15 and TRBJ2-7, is DAMVIQNPRYQVTQFGKPVTLSCSQTLNHNVMYWYQQKSSQAPKLLFHYYDKDFNNEADTPDNFQSRRPNTSFCFLDIRSPGLGDTAMYLCATSIMRGRPYEQYFGPGTRLTVT.

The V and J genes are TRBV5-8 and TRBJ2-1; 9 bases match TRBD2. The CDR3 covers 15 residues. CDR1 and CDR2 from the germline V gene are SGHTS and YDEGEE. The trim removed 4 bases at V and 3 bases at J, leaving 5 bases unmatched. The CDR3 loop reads CASSPGLANYNEQFF. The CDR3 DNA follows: TGTGCCAGCAGCCCCGGACTAGCGAACTACAATGAGCAGTTCTTC.

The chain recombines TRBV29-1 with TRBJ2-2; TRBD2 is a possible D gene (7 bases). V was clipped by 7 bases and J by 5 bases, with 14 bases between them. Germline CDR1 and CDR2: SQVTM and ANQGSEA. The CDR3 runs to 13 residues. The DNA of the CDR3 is TGCAGCGGGGGGGGCTCCGGGACCGGGGAGCTGTTTTTT. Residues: CSGGGSGTGELFF.

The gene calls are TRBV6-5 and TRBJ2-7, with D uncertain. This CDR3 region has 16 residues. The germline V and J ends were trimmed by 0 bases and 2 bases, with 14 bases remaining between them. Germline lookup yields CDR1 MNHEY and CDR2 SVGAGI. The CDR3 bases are TGTGCCAGCAGTTACTCCATCCTAGAGGTCCCCTACGAGCAGTACTTC. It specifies CASSYSILEVPYEQYF.

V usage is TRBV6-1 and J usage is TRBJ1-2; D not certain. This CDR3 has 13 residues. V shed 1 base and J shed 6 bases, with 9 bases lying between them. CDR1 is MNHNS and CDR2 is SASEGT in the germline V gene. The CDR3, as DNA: TGTGCCAGCAGTGAAGGAGGCAGCCATGGCTACACCTTC. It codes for CASSEGGSHGYTF.

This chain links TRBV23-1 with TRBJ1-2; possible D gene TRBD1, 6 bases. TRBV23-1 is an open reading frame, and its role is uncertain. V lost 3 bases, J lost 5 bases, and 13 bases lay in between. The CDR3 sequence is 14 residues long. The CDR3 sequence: CASSQPHRAYGYTF. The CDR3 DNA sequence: TGCGCCAGCAGTCAGCCCCACAGGGCTTATGGCTACACCTTC.

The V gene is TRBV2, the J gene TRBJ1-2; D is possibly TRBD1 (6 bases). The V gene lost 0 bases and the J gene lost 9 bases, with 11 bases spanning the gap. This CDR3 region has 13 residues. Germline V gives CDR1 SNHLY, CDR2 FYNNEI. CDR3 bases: TGTGCCAGCAGTGAAGCAACAGGGAGTCGCTACACCTTC. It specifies CASSEATGSRYTF.

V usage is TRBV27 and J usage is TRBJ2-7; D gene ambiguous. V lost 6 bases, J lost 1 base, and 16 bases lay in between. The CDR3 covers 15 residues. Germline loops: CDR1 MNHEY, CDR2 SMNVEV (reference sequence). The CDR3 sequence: CASSPSPKRSYEQYF. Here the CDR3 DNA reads TGTGCCAGCAGCCCCTCCCCAAAGAGGTCCTACGAGCAGTACTTC.

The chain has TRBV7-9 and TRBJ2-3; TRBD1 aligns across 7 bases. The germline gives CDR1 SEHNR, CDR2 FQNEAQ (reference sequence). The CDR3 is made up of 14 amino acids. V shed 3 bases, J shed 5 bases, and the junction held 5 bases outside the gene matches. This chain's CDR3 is CASSFEGARDTQYF. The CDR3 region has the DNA TGTGCCAGCAGCTTCGAGGGGGCCCGAGATACGCAGTATTTT.

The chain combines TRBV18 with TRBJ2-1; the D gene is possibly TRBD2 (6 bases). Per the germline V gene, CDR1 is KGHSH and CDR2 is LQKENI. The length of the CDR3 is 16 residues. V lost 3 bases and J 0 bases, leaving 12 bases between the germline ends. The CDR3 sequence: CASSPITSYSYNEQFF. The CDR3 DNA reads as TGTGCCAGCTCACCCATAACTAGCTACTCCTACAATGAGCAGTTCTTC.

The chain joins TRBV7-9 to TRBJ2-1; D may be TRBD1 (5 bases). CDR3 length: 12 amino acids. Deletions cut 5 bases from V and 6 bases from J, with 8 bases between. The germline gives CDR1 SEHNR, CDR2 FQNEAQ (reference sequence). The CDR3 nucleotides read TGTGCCAGCAGCCGACAGATCAATGAGCAGTTCTTC. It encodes CASSRQINEQFF.

The CDR3 is CASLLDRVTTEAFF. In DNA, the CDR3 is TGTGCCAGCCTATTGGACAGAGTGACCACTGAAGCTTTCTTT. The chain recombines TRBV7-2 with TRBJ1-1, with D possibly TRBD1 on 6 matching bases. V lost 8 bases and J 4 bases, leaving 17 bases between the germline ends. CDR3 length: 14 residues. Per germline, CDR1 SGHTA and CDR2 FQGNSA.

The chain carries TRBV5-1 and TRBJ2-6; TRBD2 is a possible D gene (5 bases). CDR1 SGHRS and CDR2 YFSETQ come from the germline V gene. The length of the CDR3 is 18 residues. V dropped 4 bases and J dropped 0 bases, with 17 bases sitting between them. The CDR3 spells CASSLSRGPFSGANVLTF. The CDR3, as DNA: TGCGCCAGCAGCCTCTCTCGAGGGCCTTTCTCTGGGGCCAACGTCCTGACTTTC.

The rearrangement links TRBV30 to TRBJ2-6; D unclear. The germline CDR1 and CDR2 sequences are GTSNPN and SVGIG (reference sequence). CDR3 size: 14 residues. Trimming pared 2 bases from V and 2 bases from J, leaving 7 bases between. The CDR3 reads CAWSLLAGANVLTF. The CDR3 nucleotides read TGTGCCTGGAGTCTACTTGCTGGGGCCAACGTCCTGACTTTC.